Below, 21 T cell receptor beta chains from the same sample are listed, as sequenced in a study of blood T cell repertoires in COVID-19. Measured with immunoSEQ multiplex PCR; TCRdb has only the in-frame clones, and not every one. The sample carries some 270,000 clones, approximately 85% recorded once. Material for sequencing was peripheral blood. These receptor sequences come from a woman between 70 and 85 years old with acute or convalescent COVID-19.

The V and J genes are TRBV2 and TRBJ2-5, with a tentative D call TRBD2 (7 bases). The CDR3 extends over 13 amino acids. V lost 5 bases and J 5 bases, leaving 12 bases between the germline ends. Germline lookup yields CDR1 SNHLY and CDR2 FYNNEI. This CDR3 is CASSWGGGETQYF. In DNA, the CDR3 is TGTGCCAGCAGTTGGGGGGGCGGGGAGACCCAGTACTTC.

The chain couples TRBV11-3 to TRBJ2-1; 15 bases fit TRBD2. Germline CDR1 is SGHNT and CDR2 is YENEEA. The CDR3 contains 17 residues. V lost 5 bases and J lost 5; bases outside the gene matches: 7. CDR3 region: CASSPRGLAGGDNEQFF. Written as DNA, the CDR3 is TGTGCCAGCAGCCCCCGAGGACTAGCGGGGGGGGACAATGAGCAGTTCTTC.

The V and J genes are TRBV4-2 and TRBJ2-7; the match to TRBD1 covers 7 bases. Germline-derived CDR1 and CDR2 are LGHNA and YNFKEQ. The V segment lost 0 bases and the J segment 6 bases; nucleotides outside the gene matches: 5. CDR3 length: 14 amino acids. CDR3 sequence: CASSQENRGLEQYF. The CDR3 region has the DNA TGTGCCAGCAGCCAAGAGAACAGGGGCCTCGAGCAGTACTTC.

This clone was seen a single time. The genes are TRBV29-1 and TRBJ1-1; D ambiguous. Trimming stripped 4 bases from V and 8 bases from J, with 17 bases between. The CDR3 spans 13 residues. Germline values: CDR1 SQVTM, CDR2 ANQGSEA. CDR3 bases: TGCAGCGTTGGTGGGCCCCCAAGGATGGAAGCTTTCTTT. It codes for CSVGGPPRMEAFF.

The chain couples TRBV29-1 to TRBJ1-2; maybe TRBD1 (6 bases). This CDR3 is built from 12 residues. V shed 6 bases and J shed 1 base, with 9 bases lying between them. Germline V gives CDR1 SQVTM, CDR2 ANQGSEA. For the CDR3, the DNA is TGCAGCGTAGGGGGTATTAACTATGGCTACACCTTC. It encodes CSVGGINYGYTF.

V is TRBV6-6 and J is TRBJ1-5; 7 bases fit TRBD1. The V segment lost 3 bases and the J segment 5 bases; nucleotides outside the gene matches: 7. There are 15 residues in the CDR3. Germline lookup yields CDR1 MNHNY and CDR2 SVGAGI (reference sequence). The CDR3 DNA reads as TGTGCCAGCAGTTATAACAGGGGAGAACATCAGCCCCAGCATTTT. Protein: CASSYNRGEHQPQHF.

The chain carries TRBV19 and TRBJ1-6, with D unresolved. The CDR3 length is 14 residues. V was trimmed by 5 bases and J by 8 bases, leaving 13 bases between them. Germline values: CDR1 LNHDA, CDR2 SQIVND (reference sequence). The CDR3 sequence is CASSPAGNDSPLHF. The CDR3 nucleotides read TGTGCCAGTAGTCCCGCGGGTAATGATTCACCCCTCCACTTT.

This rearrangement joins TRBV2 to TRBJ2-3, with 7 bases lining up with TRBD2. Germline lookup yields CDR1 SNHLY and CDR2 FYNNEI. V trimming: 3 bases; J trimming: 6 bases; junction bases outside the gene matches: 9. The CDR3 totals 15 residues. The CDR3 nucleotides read TGTGCCAGCAGTGAGCGGGAGCTCAATTGGGATACGCAGTATTTT. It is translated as CASSERELNWDTQYF.

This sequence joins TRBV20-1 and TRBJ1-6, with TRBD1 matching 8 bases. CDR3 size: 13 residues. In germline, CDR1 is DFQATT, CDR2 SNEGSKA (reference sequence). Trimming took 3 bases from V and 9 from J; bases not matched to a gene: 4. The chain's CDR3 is CSASRDRFSPLHF. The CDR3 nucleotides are TGCAGTGCTAGTAGGGACAGGTTTTCACCCCTCCACTTT.

This chain's CDR3 is CASSPSDWGGNGYTF. The CDR3 region has the DNA TGTGCCAGCAGCCCTTCGGATTGGGGAGGTAACGGCTACACCTTC. The chain joins TRBV6-2 or TRBV6-3 to TRBJ1-2; unclear D gene. The CDR3 has 15 amino acids. CDR1 is MNHEY, CDR2 SVGEGT, per germline. Between the trimmed V and J ends, which lost 6 bases and 8 bases, there was a span of 22 bases.

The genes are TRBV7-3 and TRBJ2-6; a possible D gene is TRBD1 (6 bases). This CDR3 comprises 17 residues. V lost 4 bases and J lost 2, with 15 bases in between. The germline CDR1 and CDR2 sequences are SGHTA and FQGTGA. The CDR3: CASSSLPQGTGANVLTF. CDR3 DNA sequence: TGTGCCAGCAGCTCCCTTCCCCAGGGGACTGGGGCCAACGTCCTGACTTTC.

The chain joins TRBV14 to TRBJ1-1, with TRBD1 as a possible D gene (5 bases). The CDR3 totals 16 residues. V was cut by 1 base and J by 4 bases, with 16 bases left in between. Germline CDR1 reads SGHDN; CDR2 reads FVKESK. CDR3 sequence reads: CASSQGLRETGTEAFF. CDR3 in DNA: TGTGCCAGCAGCCAAGGTCTCAGGGAAACCGGCACTGAAGCTTTCTTT.

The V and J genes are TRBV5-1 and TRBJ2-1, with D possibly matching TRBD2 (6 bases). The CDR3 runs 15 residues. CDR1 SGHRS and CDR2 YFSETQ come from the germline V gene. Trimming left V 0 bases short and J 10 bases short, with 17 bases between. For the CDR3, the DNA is TGCGCCAGCAGCTTGGGGCCGGGTGGAGGGATGGAGCAGTTCTTC. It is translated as CASSLGPGGGMEQFF. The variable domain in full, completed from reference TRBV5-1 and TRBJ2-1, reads KAGVTQTPRYLIKTRGQQVTLSCSPISGHRSVSWYQQTPGQGLQFLFEYFSETQRNKGNFPGRFSGRQFSNSRSEMNVSTLELGDSALYLCASSLGPGGGMEQFFGPGTRLTVL.

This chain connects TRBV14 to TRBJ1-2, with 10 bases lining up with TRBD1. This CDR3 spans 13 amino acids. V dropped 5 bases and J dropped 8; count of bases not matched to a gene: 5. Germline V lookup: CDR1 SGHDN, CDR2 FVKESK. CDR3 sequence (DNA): TGTGCCAGCAGCTTACGGACAGGGGGAGGCTACACCTTC. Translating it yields CASSLRTGGGYTF.

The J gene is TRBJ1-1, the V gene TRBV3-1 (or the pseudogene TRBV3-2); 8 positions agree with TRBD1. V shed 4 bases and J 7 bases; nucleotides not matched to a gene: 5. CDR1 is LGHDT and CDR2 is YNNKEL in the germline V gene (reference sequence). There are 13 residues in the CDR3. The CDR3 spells CASSPDGQGEAFF. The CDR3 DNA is TGTGCCAGCAGCCCTGACGGACAGGGTGAAGCTTTCTTT.

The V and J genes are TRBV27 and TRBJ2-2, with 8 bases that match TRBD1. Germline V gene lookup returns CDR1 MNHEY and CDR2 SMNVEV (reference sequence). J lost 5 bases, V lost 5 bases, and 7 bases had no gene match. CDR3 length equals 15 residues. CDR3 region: CASSGYRGTTGELFF. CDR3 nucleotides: TGTGCCAGCAGTGGGTACAGGGGGACTACCGGGGAGCTGTTTTTT.

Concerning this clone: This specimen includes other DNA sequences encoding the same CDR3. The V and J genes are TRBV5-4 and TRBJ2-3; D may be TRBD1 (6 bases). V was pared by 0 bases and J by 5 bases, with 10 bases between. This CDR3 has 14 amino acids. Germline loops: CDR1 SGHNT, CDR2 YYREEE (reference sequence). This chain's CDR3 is CASSLAGVGDTQYF. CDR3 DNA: TGTGCCAGCAGCTTGGCAGGGGTCGGAGATACGCAGTATTTT.

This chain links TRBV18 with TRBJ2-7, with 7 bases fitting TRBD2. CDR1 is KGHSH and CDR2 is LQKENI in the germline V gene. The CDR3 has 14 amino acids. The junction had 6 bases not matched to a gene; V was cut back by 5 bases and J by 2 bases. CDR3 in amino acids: CASSSGRPTYEQYF. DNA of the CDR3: TGTGCCAGCTCATCCGGGAGGCCCACCTACGAGCAGTACTTC. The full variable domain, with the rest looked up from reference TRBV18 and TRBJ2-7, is NAGVMQNPRHLVRRRGQEARLRCSPMKGHSHVYWYRQLPEEGLKFMVYLQKENIIDESGMPKERFSAEFPKEGPSILRIQQVVRGDSAAYFCASSSGRPTYEQYFGPGTRLTVT.

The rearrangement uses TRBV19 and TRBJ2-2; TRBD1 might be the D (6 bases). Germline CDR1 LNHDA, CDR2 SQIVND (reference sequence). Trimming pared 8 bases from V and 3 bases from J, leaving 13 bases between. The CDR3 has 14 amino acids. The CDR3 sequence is CASGRGADTGELFF. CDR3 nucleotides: TGTGCCAGTGGCAGGGGAGCGGACACCGGGGAGCTGTTTTTT.

In DNA, the CDR3 is TGTGCCAGCAAGCCAGGGCTCTATAATTCACCCCTCCACTTT. It encodes CASKPGLYNSPLHF. The rearrangement joins TRBV27 to TRBJ1-6; tentatively, D is TRBD1 (5 bases). Germline V lookup: CDR1 MNHEY, CDR2 SMNVEV (reference sequence). V lost 7 bases and J 3 bases, leaving 10 bases between the germline ends. There are 14 residues in the CDR3.

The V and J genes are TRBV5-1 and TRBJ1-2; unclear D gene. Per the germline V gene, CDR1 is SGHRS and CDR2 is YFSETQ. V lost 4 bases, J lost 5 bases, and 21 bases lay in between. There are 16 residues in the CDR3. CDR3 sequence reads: CASSLGSTDALYGYTF. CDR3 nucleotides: TGCGCCAGCAGCCTCGGGTCTACTGACGCCCTTTATGGCTACACCTTC. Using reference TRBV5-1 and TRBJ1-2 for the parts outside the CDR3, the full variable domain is KAGVTQTPRYLIKTRGQQVTLSCSPISGHRSVSWYQQTPGQGLQFLFEYFSETQRNKGNFPGRFSGRQFSNSRSEMNVSTLELGDSALYLCASSLGSTDALYGYTFGSGTRLTVV.